This T cell receptor beta chain was sequenced during a study of T cell responses to AZD1222 COVID-19 vaccine. Clones were sequenced by immunoSEQ multiplex PCR, and TCRdb holds only the in-frame ones, with some missing. This sample has 110,000 or so clones, with roughly 90% found just once. As to this clone: Its antigen remains unknown.

Study-wide results and caveats: Seropositive AZD1222 recipients at baseline numbered only six or seven. At 160-218 and 743-854, vaccine-associated CD4 TCRs were dominant, and they spanned spike. Compared with day 0, the breadth and depth of the Spike-specific TCR repertoire rose significantly after two doses of AZD1222.

The TCR was taken from an adult in good health. The sample was peripheral blood, taken on day 0 of MenACWY control vaccination.

The CDR3 loop reads CAISTSGYNTGELFF. The CDR3 bases are TGTGCCATCAGTACTAGCGGATACAACACCGGGGAGCTGTTTTTT. The V and J genes are TRBV10-3 and TRBJ2-2; 8 nucleotides match TRBD2. The CDR3 totals 15 residues. Trimming took 5 bases from V and 2 from J; bases not matched to a gene: 4. Germline CDR1 ENHRY, CDR2 SYGVKD.